The 8 T cell receptor beta chains presented below share a single source sample, sequenced in a study of beta chain features in type 1 diabetes. No cognate antigen is known for these TCRs. The whole isolated RNA underwent reverse transcription, so sequencing captured expressed TCRB transcripts. Profiling relied on immunoSEQ multiplex PCR, and the TCRdb table lists in-frame clones only, not all of them. The sample has a few hundred thousand clones; approximately 14% are singletons. Study results and caveats: In every one of the four CD4+ subsets, TCRB CDR3s were moderately but significantly shorter in Type 1 diabetes patients.

The sequencing input was naive CD4+ T cells from blood. These TCRs come from a man aged 30 to 39 with type 1 diabetes.

This clone came up a few times. The rearrangement uses TRBV7-2 and TRBJ2-3; 8 nucleotides line up with TRBD2. After removal of 3 bases from V and 7 bases from J, the junction contained 9 bases not matched to a gene. This CDR3 is 15 amino acids long. CDR1 and CDR2 from the germline V gene are SGHTA and FQGNSA. The CDR3 bases are TGTGCCAGCAGCTTTAGCGGGATTGTTTTAAATACGCAGTATTTT. Protein: CASSFSGIVLNTQYF.

This clone has just a few counts. V usage is TRBV2 and J usage is TRBJ1-1; D not resolved. Germline-derived CDR1 and CDR2 are SNHLY and FYNNEI. V was clipped by 5 bases and J by 5 bases, with 12 bases between them. This CDR3 is built from 13 residues. CDR3 region: CASSPLRETEAFF. Written as DNA, the CDR3 is TGTGCCAGCAGTCCTCTACGGGAGACTGAAGCTTTCTTT. The full variable domain, in which reference TRBV2 and TRBJ1-1 provide the parts outside the CDR3, is EPEVTQTPSHQVTQMGQEVILRCVPISNHLYFYWYRQILGQKVEFLVSFYNNEISEKSEIFDDQFSVERPDGSNFTLKIRSTKLEDSAMYFCASSPLRETEAFFGQGTRLTVV.

The rearrangement links TRBV14 to TRBJ1-1; no definite D call. The germline V gene encodes CDR1 SGHDN and CDR2 FVKESK. The V end lost 4 bases, the J end lost 4 bases, and 13 bases lay between the germline ends. This CDR3 region has 14 residues. The CDR3 protein is CASSPGSLGTEAFF. CDR3 coding DNA: TGTGCCAGCAGCCCCGGGAGTTTGGGCACTGAAGCTTTCTTT.

This clone has only a few counts. The chain joins TRBV30 to TRBJ1-6; weak D call: TRBD1 (6 bases). The V gene lost 4 bases and the J gene lost 10 bases, with 20 bases spanning the gap. This CDR3 is built from 15 residues. Germline assignment: CDR1 GTSNPN and CDR2 SVGIG (reference sequence). The CDR3 coding sequence is TGTGCCTGGACCTCTCCCGACAGGATCGGGTCACCCCTCCACTTT. Translating it yields CAWTSPDRIGSPLHF.

This clone was counted only a few times. This chain uses TRBV27 with TRBJ1-5; D gene unclear. Trimming shortened V by 3 bases and J by 1 base, and 7 bases separated the two germline ends. This CDR3 spans 14 amino acids. Germline CDR1 is MNHEY and CDR2 is SMNVEV (reference sequence). CDR3 DNA: TGTGCCAGCAGTTTCGGAGGGAGCAATCAGCCCCAGCATTTT. Translated, it gives CASSFGGSNQPQHF.

Only a few counts were recorded for this clone. V usage is TRBV4-1 and J usage is TRBJ2-5, with TRBD1 matching over 8 bases. V shed 5 bases, J shed 5 bases, and the junction held 10 bases outside the gene matches. The CDR3 spans 15 residues. Germline V gene lookup returns CDR1 MGHRA and CDR2 YSYEKL. The DNA for the CDR3 is TGCGCCAGCAGCGTACAGGGGGAAGCGTGGGAGACCCAGTACTTC. It specifies CASSVQGEAWETQYF.

V usage is TRBV6-4 and J usage is TRBJ2-1; D possibly corresponds to TRBD2 (7 bases). Germline CDR1 is MRHNA and CDR2 is SNTAGT. The CDR3 has 14 residues. Deletions cut 2 bases from V and 5 bases from J, with 10 bases between. The CDR3 region has the DNA TGTGCCAGCAGTGACGGGGGGGGCAACAATGAGCAGTTCTTC. Translating it yields CASSDGGGNNEQFF.

The V gene is TRBV28, the J gene TRBJ1-5; no definite D call. V dropped 2 bases and J dropped 2 bases, with 4 bases sitting between them. Germline V gene data show CDR1 as MDHEN and CDR2 as SYDVKM. This CDR3 has 13 amino acids. The CDR3 region is CASSLAGNQPQHF. DNA for the CDR3: TGTGCCAGCAGTTTAGCAGGCAATCAGCCCCAGCATTTT.